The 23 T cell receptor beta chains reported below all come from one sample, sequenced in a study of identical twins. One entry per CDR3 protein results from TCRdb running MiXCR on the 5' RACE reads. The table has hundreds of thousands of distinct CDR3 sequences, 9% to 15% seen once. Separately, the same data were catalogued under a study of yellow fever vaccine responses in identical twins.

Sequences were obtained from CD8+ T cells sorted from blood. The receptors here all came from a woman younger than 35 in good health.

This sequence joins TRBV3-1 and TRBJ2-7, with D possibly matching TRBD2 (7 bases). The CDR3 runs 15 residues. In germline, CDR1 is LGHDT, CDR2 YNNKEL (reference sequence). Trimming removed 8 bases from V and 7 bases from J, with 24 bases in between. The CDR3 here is CASSKRDINTGEQYF. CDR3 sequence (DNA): TGTGCCAGCTCCAAGCGGGACATTAACACAGGGGAGCAGTACTTC.

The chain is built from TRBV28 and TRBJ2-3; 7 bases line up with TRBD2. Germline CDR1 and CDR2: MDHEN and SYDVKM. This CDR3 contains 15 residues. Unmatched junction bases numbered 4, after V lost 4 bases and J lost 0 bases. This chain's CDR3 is CASSSGRTSTDTQYF. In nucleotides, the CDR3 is TGTGCCAGCAGTTCCGGGAGGACTAGCACAGATACGCAGTATTTT.

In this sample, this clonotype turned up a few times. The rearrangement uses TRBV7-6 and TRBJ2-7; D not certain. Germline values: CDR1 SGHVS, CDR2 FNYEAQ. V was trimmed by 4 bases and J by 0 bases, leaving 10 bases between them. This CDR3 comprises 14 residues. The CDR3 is CASSSFPSSYEQYV. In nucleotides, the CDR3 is TGTGCCAGCAGCTCCTTTCCGAGCTCCTACGAGCAGTACGTC.

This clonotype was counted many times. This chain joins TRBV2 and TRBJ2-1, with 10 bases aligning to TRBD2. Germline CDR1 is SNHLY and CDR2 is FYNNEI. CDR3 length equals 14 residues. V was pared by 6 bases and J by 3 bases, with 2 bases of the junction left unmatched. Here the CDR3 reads CASRLAGDYNEQFF. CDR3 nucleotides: TGTGCCAGCAGGCTAGCGGGAGACTACAATGAGCAGTTCTTC.

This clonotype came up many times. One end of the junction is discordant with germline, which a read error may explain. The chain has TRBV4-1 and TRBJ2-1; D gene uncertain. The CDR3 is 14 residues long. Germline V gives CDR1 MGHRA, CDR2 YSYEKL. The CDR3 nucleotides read TGTGCCAGCAGTCCCGAGAGCTCCTACAATGAGCAGTTCTTC. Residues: CASSPESSYNEQFF.

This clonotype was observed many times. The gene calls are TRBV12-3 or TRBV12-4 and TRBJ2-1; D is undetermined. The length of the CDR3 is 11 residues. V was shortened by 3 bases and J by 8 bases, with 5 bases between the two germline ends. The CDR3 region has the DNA TGTGCCAGCAGTTTTTTAGATGAGCAGTTCTTC. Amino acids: CASSFLDEQFF.

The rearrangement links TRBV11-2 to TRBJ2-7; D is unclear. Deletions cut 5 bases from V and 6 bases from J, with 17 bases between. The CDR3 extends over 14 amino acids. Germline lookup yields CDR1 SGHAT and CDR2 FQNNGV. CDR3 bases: TGTGCCAGCAGCGCCAACTGGGGAAGGCGCGAGCAGTACGTC. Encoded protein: CASSANWGRREQYV.

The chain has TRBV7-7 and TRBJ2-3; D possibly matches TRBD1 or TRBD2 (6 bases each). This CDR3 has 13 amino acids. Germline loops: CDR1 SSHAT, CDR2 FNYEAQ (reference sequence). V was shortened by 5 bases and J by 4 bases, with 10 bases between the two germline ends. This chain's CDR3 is CASSPEGADTQYF. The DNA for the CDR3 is TGTGCCAGCAGCCCGGAGGGGGCAGATACGCAGTATTTT.

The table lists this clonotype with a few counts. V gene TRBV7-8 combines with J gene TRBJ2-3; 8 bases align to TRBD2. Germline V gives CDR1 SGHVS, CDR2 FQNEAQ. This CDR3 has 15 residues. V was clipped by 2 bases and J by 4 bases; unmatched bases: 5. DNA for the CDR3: TGTGCCAGCAGCTTAATGGAGCGGGAGTCAGATACGCAGTATTTT. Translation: CASSLMERESDTQYF. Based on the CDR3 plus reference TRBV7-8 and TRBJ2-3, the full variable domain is GAGVSQSPRYKVAKRGQDVALRCDPISGHVSLFWYQQALGQGPEFLTYFQNEAQLDKSGLPSDRFFAERPEGSVSTLKIQRTQQEDSAVYLCASSLMERESDTQYFGPGTRLTVL.

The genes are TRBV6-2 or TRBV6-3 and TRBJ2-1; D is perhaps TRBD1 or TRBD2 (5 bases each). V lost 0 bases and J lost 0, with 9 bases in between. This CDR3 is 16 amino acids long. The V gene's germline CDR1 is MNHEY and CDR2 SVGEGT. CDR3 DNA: TGTGCCAGCAGTTACTCAGAGGGGTACTCCTACAATGAGCAGTTCTTC. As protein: CASSYSEGYSYNEQFF.

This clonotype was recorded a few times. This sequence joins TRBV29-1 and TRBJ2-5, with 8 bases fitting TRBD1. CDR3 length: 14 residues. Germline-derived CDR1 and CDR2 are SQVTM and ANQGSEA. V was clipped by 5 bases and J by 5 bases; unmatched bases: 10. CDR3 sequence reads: CSVTPGGVGETQYF. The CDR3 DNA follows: TGCAGCGTTACACCAGGGGGCGTTGGGGAGACCCAGTACTTC. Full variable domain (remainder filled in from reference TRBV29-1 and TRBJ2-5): SAVISQKPSRDICQRGTSLTIQCQVDSQVTMMFWYRQQPGQSLTLIATANQGSEATYESGFVIDKFPISRPNLTFSTLTVSNMSPEDSSIYLCSVTPGGVGETQYFGPGTRLLVL.

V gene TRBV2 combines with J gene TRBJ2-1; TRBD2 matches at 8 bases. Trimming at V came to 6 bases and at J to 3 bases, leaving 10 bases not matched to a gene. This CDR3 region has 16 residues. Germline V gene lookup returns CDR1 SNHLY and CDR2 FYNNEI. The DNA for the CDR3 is TGTGCCAGCAGCAAAGCTCGGGAGGGCCTCTACAATGAGCAGTTCTTC. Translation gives CASSKAREGLYNEQFF.

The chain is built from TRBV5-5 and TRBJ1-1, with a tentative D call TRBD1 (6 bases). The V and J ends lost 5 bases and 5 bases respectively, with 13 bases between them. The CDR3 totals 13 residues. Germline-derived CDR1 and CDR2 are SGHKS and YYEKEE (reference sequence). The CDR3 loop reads CASSPPGATEAFF. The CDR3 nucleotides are TGTGCCAGCAGTCCCCCAGGGGCGACTGAAGCTTTCTTT.

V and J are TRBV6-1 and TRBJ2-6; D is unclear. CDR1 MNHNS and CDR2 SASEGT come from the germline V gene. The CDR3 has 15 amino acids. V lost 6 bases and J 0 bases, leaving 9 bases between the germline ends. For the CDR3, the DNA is TGTGCCAGCAGCGCCCTTGACTCTGGGGCCAACGTCCTGACTTTC. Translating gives CASSALDSGANVLTF.

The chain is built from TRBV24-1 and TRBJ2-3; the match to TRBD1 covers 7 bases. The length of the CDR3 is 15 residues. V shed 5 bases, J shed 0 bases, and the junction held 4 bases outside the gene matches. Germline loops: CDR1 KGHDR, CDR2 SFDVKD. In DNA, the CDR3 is TGTGCCACCAGTGGGACAGGCACTAGCACAGATACGCAGTATTTT. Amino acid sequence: CATSGTGTSTDTQYF.

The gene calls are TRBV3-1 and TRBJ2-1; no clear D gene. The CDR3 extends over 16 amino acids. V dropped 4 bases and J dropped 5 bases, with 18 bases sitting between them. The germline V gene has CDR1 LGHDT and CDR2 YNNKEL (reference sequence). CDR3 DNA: TGTGCCAGCAGCCGAATTCTAACGACGATGGACAATGAGCAGTTCTTC. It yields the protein CASSRILTTMDNEQFF.

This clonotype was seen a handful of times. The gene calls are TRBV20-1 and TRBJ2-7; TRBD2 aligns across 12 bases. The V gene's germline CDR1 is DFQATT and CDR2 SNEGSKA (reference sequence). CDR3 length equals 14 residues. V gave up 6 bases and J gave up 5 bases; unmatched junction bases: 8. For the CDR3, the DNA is TGCAGTGCCCGGACTAGCGGGAATATGGACGAGCAGTACTTC. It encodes CSARTSGNMDEQYF.

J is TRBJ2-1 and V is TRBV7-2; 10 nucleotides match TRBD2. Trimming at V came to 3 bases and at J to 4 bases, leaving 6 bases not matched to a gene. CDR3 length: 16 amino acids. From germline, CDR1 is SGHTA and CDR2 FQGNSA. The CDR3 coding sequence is TGTGCCAGCAGCTTGGTAGCTAGCGGGAGTTACAATGAGCAGTTCTTC. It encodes CASSLVASGSYNEQFF.

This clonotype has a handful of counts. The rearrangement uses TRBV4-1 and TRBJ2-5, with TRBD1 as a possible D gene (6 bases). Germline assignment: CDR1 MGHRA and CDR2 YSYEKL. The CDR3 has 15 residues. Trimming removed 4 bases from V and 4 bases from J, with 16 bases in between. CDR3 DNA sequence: TGCGCCAGCAGCCCAACCCTAAACAGGGCAGAGACCCAGTACTTC. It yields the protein CASSPTLNRAETQYF.

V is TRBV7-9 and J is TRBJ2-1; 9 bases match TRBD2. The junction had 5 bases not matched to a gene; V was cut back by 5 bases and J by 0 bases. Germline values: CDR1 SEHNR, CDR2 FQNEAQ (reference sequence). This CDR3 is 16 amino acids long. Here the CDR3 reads CASSLAGGGSYNEQFF. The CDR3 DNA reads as TGTGCCAGCAGCCTTGCGGGGGGGGGCTCCTACAATGAGCAGTTCTTC. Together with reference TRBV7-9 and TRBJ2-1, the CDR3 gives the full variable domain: DTGVSQNPRHKITKRGQNVTFRCDPISEHNRLYWYRQTLGQGPEFLTYFQNEAQLEKSRLLSDRFSAERPKGSFSTLEIQRTEQGDSAMYLCASSLAGGGSYNEQFFGPGTRLTVL.

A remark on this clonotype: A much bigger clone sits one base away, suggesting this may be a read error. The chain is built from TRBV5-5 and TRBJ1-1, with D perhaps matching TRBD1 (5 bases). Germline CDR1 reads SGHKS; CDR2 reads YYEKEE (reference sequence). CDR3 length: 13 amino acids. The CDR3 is CAISLPGGTEAFF. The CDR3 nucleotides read TGTGCCATCAGCTTGCCGGGGGGCACTGAAGCTTTCTTT.

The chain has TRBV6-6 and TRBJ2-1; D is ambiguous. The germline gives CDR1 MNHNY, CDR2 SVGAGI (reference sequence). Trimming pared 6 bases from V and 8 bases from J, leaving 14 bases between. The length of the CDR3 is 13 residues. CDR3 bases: TGTGCCAGCAGCAGGTTAATGGTCGATGAGCAGTTCTTC. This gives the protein CASSRLMVDEQFF.

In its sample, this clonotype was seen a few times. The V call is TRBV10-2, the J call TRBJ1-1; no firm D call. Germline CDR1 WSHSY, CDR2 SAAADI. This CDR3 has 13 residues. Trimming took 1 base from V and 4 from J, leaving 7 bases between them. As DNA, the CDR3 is TGCGCCAGCAGTGAGTGGTCGGGCACTGAAGCTTTCTTT. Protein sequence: CASSEWSGTEAFF.